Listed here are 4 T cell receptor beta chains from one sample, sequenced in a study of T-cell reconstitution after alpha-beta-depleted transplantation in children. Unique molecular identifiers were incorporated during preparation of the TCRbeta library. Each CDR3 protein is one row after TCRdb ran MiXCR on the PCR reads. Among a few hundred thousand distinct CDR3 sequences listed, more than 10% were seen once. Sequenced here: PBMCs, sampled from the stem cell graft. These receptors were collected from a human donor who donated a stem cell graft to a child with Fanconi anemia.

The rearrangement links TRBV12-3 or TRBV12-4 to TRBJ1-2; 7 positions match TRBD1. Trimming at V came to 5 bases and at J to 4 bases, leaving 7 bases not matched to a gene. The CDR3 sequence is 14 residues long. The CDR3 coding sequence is TGTGCCAGCAGTACCGGGACAGCCATCTATGGCTACACCTTC. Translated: CASSTGTAIYGYTF.

This CDR3 is CSARRGEETQYF. CDR3 DNA: TGCAGTGCACGACGGGGCGAAGAGACCCAGTACTTC. The chain combines TRBV20-1 with TRBJ2-5, with D perhaps matching TRBD1 or TRBD2 (5 bases each). V was cut by 6 bases and J by 3 bases, with 11 bases left in between. From germline, CDR1 is DFQATT and CDR2 SNEGSKA (reference sequence). This CDR3 is built from 12 residues.

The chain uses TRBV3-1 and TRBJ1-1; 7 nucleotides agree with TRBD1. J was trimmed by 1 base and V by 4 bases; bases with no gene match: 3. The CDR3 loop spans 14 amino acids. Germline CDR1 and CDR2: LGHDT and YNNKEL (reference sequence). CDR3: CASSLRDRNTEAFF. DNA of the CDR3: TGTGCCAGCAGCCTTCGGGACAGGAACACTGAAGCTTTCTTT.

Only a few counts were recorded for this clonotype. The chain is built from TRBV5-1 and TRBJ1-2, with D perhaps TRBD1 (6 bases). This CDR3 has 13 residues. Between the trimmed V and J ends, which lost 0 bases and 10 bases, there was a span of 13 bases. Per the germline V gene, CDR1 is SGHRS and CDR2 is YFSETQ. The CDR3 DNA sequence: TGCGCCAGCAGCTTGGAGGGGACAAGGATCTACACCTTC. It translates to CASSLEGTRIYTF.